This T cell receptor delta chain originates from a study of gamma-delta chains in newborns, infants, children (dated by TCRdb to the late 2010s). Background on the whole study: In the study title, it is stated that polyclonal expansion of innate gammadelta T cells is driven by microbial exposure immediately after birth. Right after human newborns were born, the researchers looked at the way microbial exposure shaped their populations of innate gammadelta T cells.

CDR1 and CDR2 are read off the germline V gene as GEAIGNYY and EKD. V drops 5 bases and J drops 0 bases, leaving 12 bases in between. The CDR3 spans 14 residues, from the cysteine through the phenylalanine. Left in the record is the CDR3 DNA by itself, 42 bases read in frame from the first base. This clone has just a few counts. It has no known antigen specificity. TCRdb's listed protein matches a much larger clone and diverges from this DNA's translation at residue 4, likely through a read error; the protein shown comes from the DNA. This sample was sequenced with an Illumina MiSeq. In TCRdb, clones were called once more from the public reads by CATT, and rows of identical DNA were later combined. The sample table holds fewer than 8,500 delta-chain clones, of which roughly 1.6% were seen once. The top ten hold under 9.5% of the sample.

The sequencing input was blood. The sequence derives from a child who was a newborn, infant or young child, either healthy, febrile or measles-vaccinated (not recorded which). The chain is assembled from TRDV2 and TRDJ1; TRDD3 is possibly the D segment (6 matching bases). The DNA sequence reads TGTGCCTGTGGCGGACTGGGCCACACCGATAAACTCATCTTT. It encodes CACGGLGHTDKLIF.